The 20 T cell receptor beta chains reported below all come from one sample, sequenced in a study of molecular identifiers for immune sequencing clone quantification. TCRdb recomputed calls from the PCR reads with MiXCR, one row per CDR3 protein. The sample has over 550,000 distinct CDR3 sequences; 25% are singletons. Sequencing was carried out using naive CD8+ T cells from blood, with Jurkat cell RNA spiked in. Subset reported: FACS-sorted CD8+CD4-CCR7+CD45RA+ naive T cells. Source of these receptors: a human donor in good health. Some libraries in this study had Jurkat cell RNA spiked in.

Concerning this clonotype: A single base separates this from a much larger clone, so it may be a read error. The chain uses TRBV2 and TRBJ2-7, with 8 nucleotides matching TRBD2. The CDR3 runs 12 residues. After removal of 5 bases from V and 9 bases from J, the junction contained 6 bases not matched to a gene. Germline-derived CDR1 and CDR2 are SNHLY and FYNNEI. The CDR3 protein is CASSPGREGQYF. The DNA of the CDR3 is TGTGCCAGCAGTCCCGGACGGGAGGGGCAGTACTTC.

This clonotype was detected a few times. CDR3 residues: CASSDRDFSYEQYF. The CDR3 DNA reads as TGTGCCAGCAGCGACCGGGACTTCTCCTACGAGCAGTACTTC. The chain combines TRBV7-2 with TRBJ2-7, with TRBD2 as a possible D gene (6 bases). V was shortened by 5 bases and J by 0 bases, with 11 bases between the two germline ends. This CDR3 contains 14 residues. From germline, CDR1 is SGHTA and CDR2 FQGNSA.

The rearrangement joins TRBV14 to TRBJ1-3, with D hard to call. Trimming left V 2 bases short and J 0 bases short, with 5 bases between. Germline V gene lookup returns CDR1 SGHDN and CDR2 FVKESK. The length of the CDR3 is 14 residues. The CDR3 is CASSQYSSGNTIYF. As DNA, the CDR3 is TGTGCCAGCAGCCAATACTCCTCTGGAAACACCATATATTTT.

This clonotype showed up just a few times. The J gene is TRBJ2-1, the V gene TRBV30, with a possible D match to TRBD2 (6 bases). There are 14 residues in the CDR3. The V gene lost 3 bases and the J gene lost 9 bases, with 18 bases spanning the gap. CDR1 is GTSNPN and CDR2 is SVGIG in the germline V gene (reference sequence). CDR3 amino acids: CAWRALLRGGEQFF. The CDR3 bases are TGTGCCTGGAGGGCACTTCTGCGGGGCGGTGAGCAGTTCTTC.

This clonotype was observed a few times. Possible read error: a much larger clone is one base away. CDR3 sequence reads: CVSSLDGVSEAFF. CDR3 sequence (DNA): TGTGTCAGCAGCTTAGACGGAGTTAGTGAAGCTTTCTTT. The chain employs TRBV13 and TRBJ1-1; the D is unclear. This CDR3 is built from 13 residues. Germline V lookup: CDR1 PRHDT, CDR2 FYEKMQ (reference sequence).

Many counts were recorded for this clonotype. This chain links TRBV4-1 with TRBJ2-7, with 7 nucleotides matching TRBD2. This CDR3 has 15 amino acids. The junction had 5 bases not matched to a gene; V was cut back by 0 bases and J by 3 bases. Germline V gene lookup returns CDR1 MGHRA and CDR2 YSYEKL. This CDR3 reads CASSQDPGGFYEQYF. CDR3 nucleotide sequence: TGCGCCAGCAGCCAAGATCCCGGGGGGTTCTACGAGCAGTACTTC.

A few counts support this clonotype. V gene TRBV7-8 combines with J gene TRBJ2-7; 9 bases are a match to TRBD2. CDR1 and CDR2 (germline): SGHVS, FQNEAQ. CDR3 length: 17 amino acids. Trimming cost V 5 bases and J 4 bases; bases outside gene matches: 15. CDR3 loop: CASSPEPVSGGSYEQYF. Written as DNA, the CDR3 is TGTGCCAGCAGCCCAGAGCCGGTCAGCGGGGGGTCGTACGAGCAGTACTTC.

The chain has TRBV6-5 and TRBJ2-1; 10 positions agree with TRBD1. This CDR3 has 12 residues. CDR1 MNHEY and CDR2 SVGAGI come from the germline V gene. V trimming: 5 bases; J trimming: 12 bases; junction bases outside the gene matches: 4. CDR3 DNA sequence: TGTGCCAGCAGTAGGGACAGGGGAGGGCAGTTCTTC. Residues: CASSRDRGGQFF.

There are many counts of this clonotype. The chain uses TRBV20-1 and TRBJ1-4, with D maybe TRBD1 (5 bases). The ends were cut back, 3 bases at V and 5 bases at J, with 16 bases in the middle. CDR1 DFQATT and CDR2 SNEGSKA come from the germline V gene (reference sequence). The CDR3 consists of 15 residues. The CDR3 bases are TGCAGTGCTAGGCAACTGACAGATACCAATGAAAAACTGTTTTTT. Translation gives CSARQLTDTNEKLFF.

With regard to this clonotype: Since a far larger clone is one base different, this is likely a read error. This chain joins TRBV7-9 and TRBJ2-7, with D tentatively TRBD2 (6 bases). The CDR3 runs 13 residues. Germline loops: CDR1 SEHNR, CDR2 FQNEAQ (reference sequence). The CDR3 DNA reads TGTGCCAGCAGCTCGCCGGGAGCCTACGCGCAGTACTTC. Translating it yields CASSSPGAYAQYF.

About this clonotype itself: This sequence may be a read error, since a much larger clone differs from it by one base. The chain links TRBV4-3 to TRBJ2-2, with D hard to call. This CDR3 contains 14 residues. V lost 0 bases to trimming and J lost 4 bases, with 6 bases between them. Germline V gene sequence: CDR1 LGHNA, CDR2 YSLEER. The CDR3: CASSQDWATGELFF. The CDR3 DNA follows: TGCGCCAGCAGCCAAGATTGGGCCACCGGGGAGCTGTTTTTT.

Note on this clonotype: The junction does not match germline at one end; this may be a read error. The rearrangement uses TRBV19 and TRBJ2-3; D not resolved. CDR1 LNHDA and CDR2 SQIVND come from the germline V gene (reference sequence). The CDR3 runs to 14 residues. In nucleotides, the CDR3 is TGTACCAGTAGTCCACGTACCTTGAAAGATACGCAGTATTTT. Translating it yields CTSSPRTLKDTQYF. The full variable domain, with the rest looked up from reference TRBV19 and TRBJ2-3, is DGGITQSPKYLFRKEGQNVTLSCEQNLNHDAMYWYRQDPGQGLRLIYYSQIVNDFQKGDIAEGYSVSREKKESFPLTVTSAQKNPTAFYLCTSSPRTLKDTQYFGPGTRLTVL.

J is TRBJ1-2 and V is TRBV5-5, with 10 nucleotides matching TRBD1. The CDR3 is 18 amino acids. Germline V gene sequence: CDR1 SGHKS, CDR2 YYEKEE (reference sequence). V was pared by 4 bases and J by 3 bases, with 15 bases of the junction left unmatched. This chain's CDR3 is CASSPPPLWTGGDYGYTF. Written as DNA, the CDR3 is TGTGCCAGCAGCCCACCCCCTTTATGGACAGGGGGGGACTATGGCTACACCTTC.

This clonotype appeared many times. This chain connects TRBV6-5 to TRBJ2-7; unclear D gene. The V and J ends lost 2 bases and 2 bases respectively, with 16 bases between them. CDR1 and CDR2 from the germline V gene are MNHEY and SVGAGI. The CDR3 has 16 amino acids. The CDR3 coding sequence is TGTGCCAGCAGTTACAGTAGCCCGACACCCACCTACGAGCAGTACTTC. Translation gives CASSYSSPTPTYEQYF.

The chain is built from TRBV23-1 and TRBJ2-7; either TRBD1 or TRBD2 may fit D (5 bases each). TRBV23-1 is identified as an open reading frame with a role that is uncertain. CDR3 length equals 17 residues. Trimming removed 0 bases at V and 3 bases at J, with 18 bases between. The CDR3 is CASSQSNRQGEYYEQYF. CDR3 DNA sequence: TGCGCCAGCAGTCAATCGAATCGGCAGGGAGAATACTACGAGCAGTACTTC.

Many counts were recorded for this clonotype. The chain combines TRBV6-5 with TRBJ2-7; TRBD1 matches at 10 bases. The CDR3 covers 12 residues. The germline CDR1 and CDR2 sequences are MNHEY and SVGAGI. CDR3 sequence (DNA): TGTGCAACGACAGGGGGCCCGTACGAGCAGTACTTC. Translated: CATTGGPYEQYF.

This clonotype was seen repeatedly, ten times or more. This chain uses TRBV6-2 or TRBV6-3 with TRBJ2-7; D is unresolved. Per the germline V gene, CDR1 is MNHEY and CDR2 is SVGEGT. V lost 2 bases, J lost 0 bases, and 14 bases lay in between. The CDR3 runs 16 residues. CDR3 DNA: TGTGCCAGCAGTTACCTCGGACGAGGAAGCTCCTACGAGCAGTACTTC. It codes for CASSYLGRGSSYEQYF.

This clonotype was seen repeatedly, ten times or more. DNA of the CDR3: TGTGCCAGCAGCCTCGCGGGGTGGGACGGCACAGATACGCAGTATTTT. This gives the protein CASSLAGWDGTDTQYF. This sequence joins TRBV7-8 and TRBJ2-3; possible D gene TRBD2, 6 bases. This CDR3 region has 16 residues. Per the germline V gene, CDR1 is SGHVS and CDR2 is FQNEAQ. V was shortened by 5 bases and J by 1 base, with 16 bases between the two germline ends.

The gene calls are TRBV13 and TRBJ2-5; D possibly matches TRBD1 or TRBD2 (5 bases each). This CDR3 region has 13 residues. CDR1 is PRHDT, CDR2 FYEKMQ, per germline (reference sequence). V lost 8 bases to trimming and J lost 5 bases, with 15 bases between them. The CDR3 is CASRTGAVETQYF. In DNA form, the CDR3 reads TGTGCCAGCCGAACCGGGGCAGTGGAGACCCAGTACTTC.

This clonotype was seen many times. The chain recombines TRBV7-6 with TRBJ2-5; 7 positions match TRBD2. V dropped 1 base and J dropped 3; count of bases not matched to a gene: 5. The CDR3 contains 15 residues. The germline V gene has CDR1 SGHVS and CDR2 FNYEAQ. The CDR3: CASSLVPAGEETQYF. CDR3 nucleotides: TGTGCCAGCAGCTTAGTTCCGGCGGGGGAAGAGACCCAGTACTTC.